The present T cell receptor beta chain was sequenced within a study of cytomegalovirus exposure and HLA in healthy donors. Study observations and caveats: Rare TCR sequences predominated, though certain public TCRs were found in many donors. The authors confirmed in vitro that a few CMV-associated chains were specific for CMV antigens. A subsequent analysis found that TCR clusters from the first cohort also tended to co-occur in the roughly 120 validation repertoires, with around 94% of cluster scores above 0.

Germline values: CDR1 LNHNV, CDR2 YYDKDF (reference sequence). The germline V and J ends were trimmed by 0 bases and 2 bases, with 5 bases remaining between them. The CDR3 is made up of 13 amino acids. About this clone itself: Its antigen is unknown.

Only in-frame clones appear in the TCRdb table, and some are missing; sequencing was by immunoSEQ multiplex PCR. The sample contains 220,000 or so clones, over 65% of which appear only once. The sequencing input was PBMCs. The V gene is TRBV15, the J gene TRBJ2-7; D gene ambiguous. The receptor comes from a young woman in good health and CMV-seronegative. The DNA for the CDR3 is TGTGCCACCAGCAGAGACATAACCTACGAGCAGTACTTC. Its translation: CATSRDITYEQYF.